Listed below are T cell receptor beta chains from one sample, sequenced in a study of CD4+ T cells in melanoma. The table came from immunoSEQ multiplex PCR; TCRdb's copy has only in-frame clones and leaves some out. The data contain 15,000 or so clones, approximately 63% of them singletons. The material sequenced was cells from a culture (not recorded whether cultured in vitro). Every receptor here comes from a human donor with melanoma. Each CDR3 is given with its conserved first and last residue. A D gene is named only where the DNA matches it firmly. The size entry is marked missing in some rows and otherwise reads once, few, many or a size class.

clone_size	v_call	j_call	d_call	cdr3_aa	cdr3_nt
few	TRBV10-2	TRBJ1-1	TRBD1	CASSRQGAGTEAFF	TGCGCCAGCAGCAGACAGGGGGCTGGGACTGAAGCTTTCTTT
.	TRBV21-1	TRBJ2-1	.	CASSKVGLAGPEEQFF	TGTGCCAGCAGCAAAGTGGGACTAGCGGGCCCGGAAGAGCAGTTCTTC
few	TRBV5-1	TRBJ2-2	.	CASSPSTGFAGELFF	TGCGCCAGCAGCCCAAGCACAGGGTTCGCCGGGGAGCTGTTTTTT
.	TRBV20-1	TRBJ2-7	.	CSAELNEQYF	TGCAGTGCTGAATTAAACGAGCAGTACTTC
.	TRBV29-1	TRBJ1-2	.	CSATFALNYGYTF	TGCAGCGCCACCTTTGCCCTTAACTATGGCTACACCTTC
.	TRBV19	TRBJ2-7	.	CASSVGNRDKLPSAYEQYF	TGTGCCAGTAGTGTTGGGAACCGGGACAAACTCCCGTCCGCCTACGAGCAGTACTTC
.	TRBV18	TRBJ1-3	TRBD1	CASSPWDRGYGNTIYF	TGTGCCAGCTCACCCTGGGACAGGGGTTACGGAAACACCATATATTTT
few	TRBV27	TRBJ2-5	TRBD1	CASSPGQGRTQYF	TGTGCCAGCAGTCCTGGACAGGGGAGGACCCAGTACTTC
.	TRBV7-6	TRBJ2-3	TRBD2	CASSLAPAGADTQYF	TGTGCCAGCAGCTTAGCGCCGGCGGGGGCAGATACGCAGTATTTT
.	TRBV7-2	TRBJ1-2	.	CASSLGWSYGYTF	TGTGCCAGCAGCTTGGGCTGGTCATATGGCTACACCTTC
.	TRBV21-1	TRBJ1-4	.	CARRVHRPEKLFF	TGTGCCAGACGGGTGCACCGTCCAGAAAAACTGTTTTTT
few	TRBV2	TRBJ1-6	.	CASSVVSSYNSPLHF	TGTGCCAGCAGCGTTGTGAGCTCCTATAATTCACCCCTCCACTTT
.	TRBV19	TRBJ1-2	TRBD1	CASSIRTGGSYNYGYTF	TGTGCCAGTAGTATCAGGACAGGGGGGTCTTATAACTATGGCTACACCTTC